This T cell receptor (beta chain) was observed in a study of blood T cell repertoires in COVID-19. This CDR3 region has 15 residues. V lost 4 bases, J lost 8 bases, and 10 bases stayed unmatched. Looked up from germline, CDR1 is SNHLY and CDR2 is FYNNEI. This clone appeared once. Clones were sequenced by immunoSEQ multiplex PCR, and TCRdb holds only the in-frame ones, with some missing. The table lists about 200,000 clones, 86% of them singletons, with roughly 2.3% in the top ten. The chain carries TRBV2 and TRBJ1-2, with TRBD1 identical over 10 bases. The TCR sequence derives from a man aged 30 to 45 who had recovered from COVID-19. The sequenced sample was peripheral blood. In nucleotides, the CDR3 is TGTGCCAGCAGTGCTAGGGACAGGGGTTTAAGGGGCTACACCTTC. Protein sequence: CASSARDRGLRGYTF.